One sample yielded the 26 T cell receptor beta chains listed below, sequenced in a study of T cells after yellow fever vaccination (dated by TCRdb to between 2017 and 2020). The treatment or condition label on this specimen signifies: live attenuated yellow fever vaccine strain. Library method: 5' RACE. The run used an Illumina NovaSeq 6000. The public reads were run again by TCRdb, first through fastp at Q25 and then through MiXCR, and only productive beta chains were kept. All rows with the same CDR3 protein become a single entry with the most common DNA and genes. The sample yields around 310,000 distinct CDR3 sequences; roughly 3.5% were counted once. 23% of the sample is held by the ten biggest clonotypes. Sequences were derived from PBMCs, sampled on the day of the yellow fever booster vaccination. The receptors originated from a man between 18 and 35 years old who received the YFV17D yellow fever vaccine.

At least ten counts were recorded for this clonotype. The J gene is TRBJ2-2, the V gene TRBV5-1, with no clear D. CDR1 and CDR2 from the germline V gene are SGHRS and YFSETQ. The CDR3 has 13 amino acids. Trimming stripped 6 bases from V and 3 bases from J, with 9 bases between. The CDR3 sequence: CASKGKDTGELFF. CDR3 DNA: TGCGCCAGCAAGGGCAAGGACACCGGGGAGCTGTTTTTT.

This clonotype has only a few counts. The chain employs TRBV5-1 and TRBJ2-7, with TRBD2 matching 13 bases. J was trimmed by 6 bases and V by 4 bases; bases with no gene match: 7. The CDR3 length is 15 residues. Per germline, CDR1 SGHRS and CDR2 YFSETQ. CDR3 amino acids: CASSVLAGGPGEQYF. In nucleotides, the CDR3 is TGCGCCAGCAGCGTACTAGCGGGGGGGCCCGGCGAGCAGTACTTC.

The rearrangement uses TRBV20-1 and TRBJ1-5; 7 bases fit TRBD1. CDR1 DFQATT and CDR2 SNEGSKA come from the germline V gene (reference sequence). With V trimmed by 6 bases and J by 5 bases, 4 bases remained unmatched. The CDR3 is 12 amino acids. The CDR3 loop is CSAGTVHQPQHF. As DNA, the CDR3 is TGCAGTGCCGGGACAGTACATCAGCCCCAGCATTTT.

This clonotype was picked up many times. The CDR3 loop is CASLAGGTDTQYF. The DNA of the CDR3 is TGTGCCAGCCTAGCGGGGGGCACAGATACGCAGTATTTT. The rearrangement uses TRBV10-3 and TRBJ2-3, with TRBD2 matching over 10 bases. J gave up 1 base and V 10 bases, and 2 bases lay outside the gene matches. CDR3 length: 13 residues. Germline V gene data show CDR1 as ENHRY and CDR2 as SYGVKD.

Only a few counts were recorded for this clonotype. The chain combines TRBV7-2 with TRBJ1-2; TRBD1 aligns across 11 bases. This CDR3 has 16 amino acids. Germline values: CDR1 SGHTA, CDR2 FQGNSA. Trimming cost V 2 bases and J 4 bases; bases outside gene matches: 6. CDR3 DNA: TGTGCCAGCAGCTTACGGACAGGGGGCGCGATCTATGGCTACACCTTC. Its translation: CASSLRTGGAIYGYTF.

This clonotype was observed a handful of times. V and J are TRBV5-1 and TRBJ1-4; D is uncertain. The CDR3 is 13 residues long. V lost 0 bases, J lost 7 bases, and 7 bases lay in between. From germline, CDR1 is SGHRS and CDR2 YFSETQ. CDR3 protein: CASSLGQLEKLFF. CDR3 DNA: TGCGCCAGCAGCTTGGGTCAGCTTGAAAAACTGTTTTTT.

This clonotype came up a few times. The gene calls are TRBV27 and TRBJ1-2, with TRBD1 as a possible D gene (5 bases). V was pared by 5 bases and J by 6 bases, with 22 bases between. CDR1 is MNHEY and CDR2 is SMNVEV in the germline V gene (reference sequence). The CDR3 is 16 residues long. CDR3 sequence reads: CASSVRLPGPGDGYTF. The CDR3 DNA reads TGTGCCAGCAGTGTAAGATTACCGGGACCCGGGGATGGCTACACCTTC.

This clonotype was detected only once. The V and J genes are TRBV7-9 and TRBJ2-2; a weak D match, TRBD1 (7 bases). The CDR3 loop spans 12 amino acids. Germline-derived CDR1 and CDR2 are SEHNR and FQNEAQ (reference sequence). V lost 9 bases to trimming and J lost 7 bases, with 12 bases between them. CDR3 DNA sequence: TGTGCCAGGGAGGGACAGCGCGGGGAGCTGTTTTTT. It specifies CAREGQRGELFF.

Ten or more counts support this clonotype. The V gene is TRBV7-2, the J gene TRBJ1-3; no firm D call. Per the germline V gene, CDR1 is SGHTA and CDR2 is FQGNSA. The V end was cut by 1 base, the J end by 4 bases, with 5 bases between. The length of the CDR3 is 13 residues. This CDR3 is CASSLGVGNTIYF. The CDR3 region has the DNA TGTGCCAGCAGCTTAGGGGTCGGAAACACCATATATTTT.

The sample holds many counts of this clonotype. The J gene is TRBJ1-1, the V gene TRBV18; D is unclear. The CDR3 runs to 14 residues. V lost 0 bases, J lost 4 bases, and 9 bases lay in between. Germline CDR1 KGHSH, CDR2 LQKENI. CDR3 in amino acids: CASSPPLGLTEAFF. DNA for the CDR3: TGTGCCAGCTCACCACCGCTGGGCCTCACTGAAGCTTTCTTT.

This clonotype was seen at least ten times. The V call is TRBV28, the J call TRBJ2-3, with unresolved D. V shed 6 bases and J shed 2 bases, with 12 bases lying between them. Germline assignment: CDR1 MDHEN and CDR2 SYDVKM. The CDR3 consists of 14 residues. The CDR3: CASSNFPATDTQYF. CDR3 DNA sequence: TGTGCCAGCAGCAATTTCCCTGCCACAGATACGCAGTATTTT.

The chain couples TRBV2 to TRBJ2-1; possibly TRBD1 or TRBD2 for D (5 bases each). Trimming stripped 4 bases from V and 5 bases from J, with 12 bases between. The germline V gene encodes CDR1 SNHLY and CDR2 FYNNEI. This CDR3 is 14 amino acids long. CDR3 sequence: CASSAGSWDNEQFF. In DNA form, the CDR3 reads TGTGCCAGCAGTGCAGGGAGTTGGGACAATGAGCAGTTCTTC.

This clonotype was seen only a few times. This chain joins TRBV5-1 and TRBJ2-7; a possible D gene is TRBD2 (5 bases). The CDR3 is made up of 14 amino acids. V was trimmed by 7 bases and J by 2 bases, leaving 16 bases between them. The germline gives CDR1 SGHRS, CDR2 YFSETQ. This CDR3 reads CASAYGLRTYEQYF. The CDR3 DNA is TGCGCCAGCGCGTACGGACTCCGAACCTACGAGCAGTACTTC.

CDR3 in amino acids: CASSLGSGGPYKNEQFF. CDR3 DNA: TGTGCCAGCAGCTTAGGGAGCGGGGGGCCCTACAAGAATGAGCAGTTCTTC. V usage is TRBV7-2 and J usage is TRBJ2-1, with TRBD2 identical over 9 bases. V shed 1 base, J shed 7 bases, and the junction held 11 bases outside the gene matches. From germline, CDR1 is SGHTA and CDR2 FQGNSA. This CDR3 is 17 amino acids long.

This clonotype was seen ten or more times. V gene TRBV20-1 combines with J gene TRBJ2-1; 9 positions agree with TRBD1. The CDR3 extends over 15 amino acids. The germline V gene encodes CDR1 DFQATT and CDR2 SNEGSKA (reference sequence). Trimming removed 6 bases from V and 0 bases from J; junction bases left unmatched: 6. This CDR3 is CSAPDRGNSYNEQFF. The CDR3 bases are TGCAGTGCCCCGGACAGGGGTAACTCCTACAATGAGCAGTTCTTC.

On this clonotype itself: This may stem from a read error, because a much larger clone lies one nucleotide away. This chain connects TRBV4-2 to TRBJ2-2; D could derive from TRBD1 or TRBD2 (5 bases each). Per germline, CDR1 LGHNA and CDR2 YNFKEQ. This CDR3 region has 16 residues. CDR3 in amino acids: CGSSPGRLANTGELFF. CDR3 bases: TGTGGCAGCAGCCCGGGACGCCTCGCGAACACCGGGGAGCTGTTTTTT.

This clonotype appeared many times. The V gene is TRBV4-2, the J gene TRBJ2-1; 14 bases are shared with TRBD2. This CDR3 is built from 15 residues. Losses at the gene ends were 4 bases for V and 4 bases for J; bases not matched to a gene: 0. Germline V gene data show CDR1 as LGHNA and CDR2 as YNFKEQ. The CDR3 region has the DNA TGTGCCAGCAGCCGACTAGCGGGGGGGTACAATGAGCAGTTCTTC. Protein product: CASSRLAGGYNEQFF.

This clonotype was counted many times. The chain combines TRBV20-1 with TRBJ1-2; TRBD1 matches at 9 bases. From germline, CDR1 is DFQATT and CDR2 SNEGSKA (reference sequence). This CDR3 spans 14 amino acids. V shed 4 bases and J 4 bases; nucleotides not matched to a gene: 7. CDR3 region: CSAKDRDRAYGYTF. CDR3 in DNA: TGCAGTGCTAAAGACCGGGACAGGGCCTATGGCTACACCTTC.

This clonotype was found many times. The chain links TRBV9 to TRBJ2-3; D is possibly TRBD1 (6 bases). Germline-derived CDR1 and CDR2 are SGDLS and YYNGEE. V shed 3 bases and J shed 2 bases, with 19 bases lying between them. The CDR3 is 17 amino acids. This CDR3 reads CASSAYRDTYSTDTQYF. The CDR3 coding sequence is TGTGCCAGCAGCGCCTACCGGGACACCTACTCCACAGATACGCAGTATTTT.

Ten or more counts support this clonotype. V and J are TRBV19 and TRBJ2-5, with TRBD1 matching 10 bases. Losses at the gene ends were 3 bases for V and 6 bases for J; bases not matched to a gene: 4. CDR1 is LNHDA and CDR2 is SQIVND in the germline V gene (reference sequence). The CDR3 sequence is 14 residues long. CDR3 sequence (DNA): TGTGCCAGTAGTATGACAGGGGGCGCGAAGACCCAGTACTTC. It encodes CASSMTGGAKTQYF.

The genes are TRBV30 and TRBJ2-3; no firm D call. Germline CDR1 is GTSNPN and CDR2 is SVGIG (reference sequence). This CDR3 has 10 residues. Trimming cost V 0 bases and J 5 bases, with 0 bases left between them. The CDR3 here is CAWSVDTQYF. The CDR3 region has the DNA TGTGCCTGGAGTGTAGATACGCAGTATTTT.

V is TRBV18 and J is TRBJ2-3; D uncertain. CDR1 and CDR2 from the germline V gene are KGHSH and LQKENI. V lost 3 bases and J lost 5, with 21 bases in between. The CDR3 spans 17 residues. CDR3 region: CASSPQARNTGGDTQYF. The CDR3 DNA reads TGTGCCAGCTCACCCCAAGCACGCAACACGGGTGGAGATACGCAGTATTTT.

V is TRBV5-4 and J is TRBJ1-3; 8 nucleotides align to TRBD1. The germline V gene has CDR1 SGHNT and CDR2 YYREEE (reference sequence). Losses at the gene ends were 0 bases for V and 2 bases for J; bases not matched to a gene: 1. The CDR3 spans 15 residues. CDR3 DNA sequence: TGTGCCAGCAGCTTGGACAGGGGGACTGGAAACACCATATATTTT. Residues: CASSLDRGTGNTIYF.

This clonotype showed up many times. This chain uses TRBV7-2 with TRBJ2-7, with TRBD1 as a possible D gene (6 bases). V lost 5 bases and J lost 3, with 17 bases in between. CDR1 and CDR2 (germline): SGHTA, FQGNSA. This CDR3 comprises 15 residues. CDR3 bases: TGTGCCAGCAGCCTTCTTCAAGGGGGTGGCTACGAGCAGTACTTC. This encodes CASSLLQGGGYEQYF.

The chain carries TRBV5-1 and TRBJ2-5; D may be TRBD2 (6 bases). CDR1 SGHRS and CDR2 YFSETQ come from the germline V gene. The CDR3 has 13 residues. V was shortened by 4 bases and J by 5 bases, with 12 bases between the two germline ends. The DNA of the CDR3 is TGCGCCAGCAGCCTGGACTATCCGGAGACCCAGTACTTC. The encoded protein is CASSLDYPETQYF.

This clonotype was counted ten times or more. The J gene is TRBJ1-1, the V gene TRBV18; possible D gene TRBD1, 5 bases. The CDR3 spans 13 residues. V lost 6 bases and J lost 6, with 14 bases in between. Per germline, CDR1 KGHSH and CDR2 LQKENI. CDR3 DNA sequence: TGTGCCAGCTCCCCTTATTTCAGGGCTGAAGCTTTCTTT. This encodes CASSPYFRAEAFF.